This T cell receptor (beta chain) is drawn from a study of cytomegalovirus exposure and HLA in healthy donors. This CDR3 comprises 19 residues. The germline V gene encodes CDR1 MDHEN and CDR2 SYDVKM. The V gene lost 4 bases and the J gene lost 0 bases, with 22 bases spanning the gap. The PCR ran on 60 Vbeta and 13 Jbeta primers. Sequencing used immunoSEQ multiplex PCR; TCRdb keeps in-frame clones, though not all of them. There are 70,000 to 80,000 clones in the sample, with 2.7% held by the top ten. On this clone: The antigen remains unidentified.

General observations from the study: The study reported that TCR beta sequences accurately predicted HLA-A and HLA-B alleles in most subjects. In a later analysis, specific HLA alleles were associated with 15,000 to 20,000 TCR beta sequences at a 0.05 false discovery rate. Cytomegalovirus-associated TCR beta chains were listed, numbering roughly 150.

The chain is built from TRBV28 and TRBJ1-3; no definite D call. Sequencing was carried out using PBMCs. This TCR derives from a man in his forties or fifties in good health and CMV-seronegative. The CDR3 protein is CASSSPAITSDNSGNTIYF. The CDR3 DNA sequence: TGTGCCAGCAGTTCACCTGCGATTACATCTGACAACTCTGGAAACACCATATATTTT.